The subject of this entry is one T cell receptor beta chain. Its antigen is not identified. The sample originates from a study of CXCR3-negative and CXCR3-positive naive CD8 T cells. The study, taken as a whole, reports: Naive subsets expressed similar surface CD5; TRB CDR3 features served to infer TCR strength. For CXCR3-positive naive cells, TRB CDR3s were more hydrophobic than those of CXCR3-negative naive cells. Unlike memory cells, which differed, naive CXCR3-negative and CXCR3-positive cells had similar TRBV-TRBJ usage.

cDNA libraries for TRB were generated by 5' RACE incorporating UMI labels. From the 5' RACE reads, TCRdb lists one entry per CDR3 protein and no DNA. The sample yields thousands of distinct CDR3 sequences, of which the top ten take up around 1.6%. The CDR3 runs to 16 residues. CDR1 and CDR2 from the germline V gene are SEHNR and FQNEAQ (reference sequence). V usage is TRBV7-9 and J usage is TRBJ2-7; the D gene TCRdb calls, TRBD1, cannot be checked with no DNA. The sequenced sample consisted of naive CXCR3+ CD8+ T cells from blood. Subset denoted: CD45RO-CCR7+CD27+CD95- naive CD8+ T cells expressing CXCR3 (TNR3+). This clonotype originated in a human donor in good health. Some clones in this sample may be carry-over from other donors' samples. CDR3 residues: CASSSNSFRVDYEQYF.